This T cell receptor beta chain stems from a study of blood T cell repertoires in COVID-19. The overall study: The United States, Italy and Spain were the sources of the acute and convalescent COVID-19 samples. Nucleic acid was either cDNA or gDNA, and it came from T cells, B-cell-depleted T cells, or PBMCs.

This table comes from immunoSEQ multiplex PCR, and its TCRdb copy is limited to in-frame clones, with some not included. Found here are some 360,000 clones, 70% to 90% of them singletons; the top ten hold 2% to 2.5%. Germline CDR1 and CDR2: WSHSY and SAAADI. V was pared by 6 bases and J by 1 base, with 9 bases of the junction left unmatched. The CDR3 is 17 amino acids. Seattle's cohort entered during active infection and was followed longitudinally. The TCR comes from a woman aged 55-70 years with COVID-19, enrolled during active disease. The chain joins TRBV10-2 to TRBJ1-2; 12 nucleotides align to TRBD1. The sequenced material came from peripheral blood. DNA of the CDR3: TGCGCCAGCAGGGCCCGGGGGACAGGGGGCATTAACTATGGCTACACCTTC. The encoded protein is CASRARGTGGINYGYTF.